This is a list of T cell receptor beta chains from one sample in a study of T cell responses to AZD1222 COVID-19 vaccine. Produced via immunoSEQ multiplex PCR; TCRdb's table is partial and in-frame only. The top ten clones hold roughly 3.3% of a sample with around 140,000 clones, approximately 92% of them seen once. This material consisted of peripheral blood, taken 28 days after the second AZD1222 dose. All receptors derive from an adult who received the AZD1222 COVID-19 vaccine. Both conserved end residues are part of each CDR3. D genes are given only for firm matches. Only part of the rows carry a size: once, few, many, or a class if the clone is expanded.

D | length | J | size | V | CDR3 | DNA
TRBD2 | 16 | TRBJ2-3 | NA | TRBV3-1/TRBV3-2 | CASSQGLAGAIDTQYF | TGTGCCAGCAGCCAAGGGCTAGCGGGAGCCATAGATACGCAGTATTTT
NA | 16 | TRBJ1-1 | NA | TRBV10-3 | CAISGRDPAGGTEAFF | TGTGCCATCAGTGGGAGGGACCCCGCCGGAGGCACTGAAGCTTTCTTT
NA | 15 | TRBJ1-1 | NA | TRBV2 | CASSREGSVNTEAFF | TGTGCCAGTAGCCGGGAGGGAAGCGTGAACACTGAAGCTTTCTTT
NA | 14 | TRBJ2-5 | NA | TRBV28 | CASSTRGGQETQYF | TGTGCCAGCAGTACCAGGGGGGGGCAGGAGACCCAGTACTTC
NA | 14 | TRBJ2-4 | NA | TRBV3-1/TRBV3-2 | CASSQMGAKNIQYF | TGTGCCAGCAGCCAAATGGGGGCCAAAAACATTCAGTACTTC
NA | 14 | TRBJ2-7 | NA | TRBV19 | CASTKTGFTYEQYF | TGTGCCAGTACTAAAACAGGGTTTACCTACGAGCAGTACTTC
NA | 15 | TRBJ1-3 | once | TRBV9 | CASSVGGTSGNTIYF | TGTGCCAGCAGCGTGGGGGGGACATCGGGAAACACCATATATTTT
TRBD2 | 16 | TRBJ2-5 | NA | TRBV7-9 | CAAPGGLAGVLETQYF | TGTGCCGCCCCCGGTGGTTTAGCGGGAGTATTGGAGACCCAGTACTTC
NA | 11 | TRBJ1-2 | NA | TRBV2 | CASSIPSGYTF | TGTGCCAGCAGTATTCCATCTGGCTACACCTTC
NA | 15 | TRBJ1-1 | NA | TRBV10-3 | CAISETQGLNTEAFF | TGTGCCATCAGTGAGACCCAGGGGTTGAACACTGAAGCTTTCTTT
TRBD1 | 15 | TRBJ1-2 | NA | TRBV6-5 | CASSSRQGGMDGYTF | TGTGCCAGCAGCTCCAGACAGGGGGGAATGGATGGCTACACCTTC
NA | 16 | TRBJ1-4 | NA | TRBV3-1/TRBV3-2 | CASSQDERAGDEKLFF | TGTGCCAGCAGCCAAGACGAGCGGGCCGGGGATGAAAAACTGTTTTTT
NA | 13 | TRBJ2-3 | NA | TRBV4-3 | CASSQDLVDTQYF | TGCGCCAGCAGCCAAGATCTTGTGGATACGCAGTATTTT
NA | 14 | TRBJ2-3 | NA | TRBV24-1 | CATSDLHGMRAQYF | TGTGCCACCAGTGATTTGCACGGGATGCGAGCGCAGTATTTT
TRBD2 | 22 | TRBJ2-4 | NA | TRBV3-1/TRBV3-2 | CASSQDQKREGRKYHVKNIQYF | TGTGCCAGCAGCCAAGATCAGAAGCGGGAGGGCCGTAAGTATCATGTCAAAAACATTCAGTACTTC
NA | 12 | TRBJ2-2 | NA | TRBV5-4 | CASSQNTGELFF | TGTGCCAGCAGTCAGAACACCGGGGAGCTGTTTTTT
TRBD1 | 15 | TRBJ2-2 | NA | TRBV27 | CASSRRGPYTGELFF | TGTGCCAGCAGCCGAAGGGGGCCGTACACCGGGGAGCTGTTTTTT
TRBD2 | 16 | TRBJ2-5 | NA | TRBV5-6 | CASSLWRLAGEETQYF | TGTGCCAGCAGCTTGTGGCGACTAGCGGGAGAAGAGACCCAGTACTTC
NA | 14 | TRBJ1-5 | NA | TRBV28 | CASSLRGFDQPQHF | TGTGCCAGCAGTTTACGGGGGTTTGATCAGCCCCAGCATTTT
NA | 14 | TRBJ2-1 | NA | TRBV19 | CASRGPGGYNEQFF | TGTGCCAGTAGGGGCCCGGGCGGATACAATGAGCAGTTCTTC
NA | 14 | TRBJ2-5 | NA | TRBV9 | CASSRGSSQETQYF | TGTGCCAGCAGCCGAGGGAGTTCGCAAGAGACCCAGTACTTC
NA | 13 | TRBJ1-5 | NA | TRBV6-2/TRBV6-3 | CASSSPGYQPQHF | TGTGCCAGCAGTTCCCCGGGTTATCAGCCCCAGCATTTT
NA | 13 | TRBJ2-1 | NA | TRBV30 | CAWLKGGSGEQFF | TGTGCCTGGTTAAAGGGGGGGTCGGGTGAGCAGTTCTTC
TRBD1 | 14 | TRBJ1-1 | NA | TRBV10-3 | CAINRQGGNTEAFF | TGTGCCATCAACCGACAGGGGGGGAACACTGAAGCTTTCTTT
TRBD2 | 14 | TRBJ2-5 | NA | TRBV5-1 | CASQTSGKQETQYF | TGCGCCAGCCAGACTAGCGGTAAACAAGAGACCCAGTACTTC
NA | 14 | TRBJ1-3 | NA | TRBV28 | CASSFRDARNTIYF | TGTGCCAGCAGTTTTAGGGACGCCCGAAACACCATATATTTT
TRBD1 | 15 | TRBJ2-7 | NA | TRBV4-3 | CASSQGTGGLYEQYF | TGCGCCAGCAGCCAAGGGACAGGGGGCCTGTACGAGCAGTACTTC
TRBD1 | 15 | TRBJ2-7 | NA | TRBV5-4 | CASSPGQGMGYEQYF | TGTGCCAGCAGCCCCGGACAGGGGATGGGCTACGAGCAGTACTTC
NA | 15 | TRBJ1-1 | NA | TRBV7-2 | CASSLVAPMNTEAFF | TGTGCCAGCAGCTTAGTGGCACCCATGAACACTGAAGCTTTCTTT
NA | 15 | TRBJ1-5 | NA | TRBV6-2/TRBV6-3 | CASSLGRLKSQPQHF | TGTGCCAGCAGTTTAGGCAGGCTCAAATCTCAGCCCCAGCATTTT
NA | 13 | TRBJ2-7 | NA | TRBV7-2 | CASSIGQPYEQYF | TGTGCCAGCAGCATAGGACAGCCCTACGAGCAGTACTTC
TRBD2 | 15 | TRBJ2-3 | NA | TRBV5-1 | CASSFRAGGTNTQYF | TGCGCCAGCAGCTTCCGAGCGGGAGGGACAAATACGCAGTATTTT
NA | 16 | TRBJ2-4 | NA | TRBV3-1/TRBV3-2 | CASSLGAVVAKNIQYF | TGTGCCAGCAGCCTTGGGGCAGTGGTGGCCAAAAACATTCAGTACTTC
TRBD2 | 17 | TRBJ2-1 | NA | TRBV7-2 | CASSLPPASGRGNEQFF | TGTGCCAGCAGCTTACCACCGGCTAGCGGGAGGGGGAATGAGCAGTTCTTC
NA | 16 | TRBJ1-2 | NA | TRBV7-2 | CASSPRGQSCYYGYTF | TGTGCCAGCAGCCCCCGAGGACAGTCATGTTACTATGGCTACACCTTC
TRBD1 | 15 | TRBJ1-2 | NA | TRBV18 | CASSPSGGGNYGYTF | TGTGCCAGCTCACCATCAGGGGGCGGTAACTATGGCTACACCTTC
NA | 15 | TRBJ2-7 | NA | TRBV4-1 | CASSQDPTEPAEQYF | TGCGCCAGCAGCCAAGACCCCACCGAGCCTGCCGAGCAGTACTTC
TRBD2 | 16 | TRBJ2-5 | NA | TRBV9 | CASSARRGGIQETQYF | TGTGCCAGCAGCGCCCGTCGGGGGGGGATTCAAGAGACCCAGTACTTC
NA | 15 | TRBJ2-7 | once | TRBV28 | CASSSIKGGSRKQYF | TGTGCCAGCAGTTCAATAAAGGGGGGGAGCAGAAAGCAGTACTTC
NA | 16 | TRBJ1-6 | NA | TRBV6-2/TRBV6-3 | CASSSTHGTYNSPLHF | TGTGCCAGCAGTTCAACTCACGGAACCTATAATTCACCCCTCCACTTT
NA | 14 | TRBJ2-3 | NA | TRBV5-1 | CASSFAGDLDTQYF | TGCGCCAGCAGTTTCGCCGGGGACCTCGATACGCAGTATTTT
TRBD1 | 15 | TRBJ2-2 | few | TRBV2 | CASRPGTGNTGELFF | TGTGCCAGCAGACCCGGGACAGGGAACACCGGGGAGCTGTTTTTT
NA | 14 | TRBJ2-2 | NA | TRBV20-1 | CSASRPGLAGELFF | TGCAGTGCTAGTAGGCCGGGGTTGGCCGGGGAGCTGTTTTTT
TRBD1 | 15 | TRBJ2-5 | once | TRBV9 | CASSVEQGTSETQYF | TGTGCCAGCAGCGTCGAACAGGGGACATCAGAGACCCAGTACTTC
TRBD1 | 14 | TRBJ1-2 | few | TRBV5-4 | CASSIGQGLYGYTF | TGTGCCAGCAGTATAGGACAGGGACTCTATGGCTACACCTTC
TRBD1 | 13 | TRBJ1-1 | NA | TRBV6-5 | CASSYPGTGEAFF | TGTGCCAGCAGTTATCCCGGGACAGGGGAAGCTTTCTTT
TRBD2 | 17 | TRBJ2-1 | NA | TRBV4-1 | CASSQEVTSGAGNEQFF | TGCGCCAGCAGCCAAGAAGTAACTAGCGGCGCGGGGAATGAGCAGTTCTTC
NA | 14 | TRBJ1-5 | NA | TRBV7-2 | CASSLVGLTQPQHF | TGTGCCAGCAGCTTAGTTGGGTTAACTCAGCCCCAGCATTTT
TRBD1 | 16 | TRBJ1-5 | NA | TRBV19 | CASSTMGQGNDQPQHF | TGTGCCAGCTCGACTATGGGACAGGGAAATGATCAGCCCCAGCATTTT
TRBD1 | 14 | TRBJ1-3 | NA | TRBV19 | CASVDRGYGNTIYF | TGTGCCAGTGTTGACAGGGGTTATGGAAACACCATATATTTT